A single sample gave rise to the 23 T cell receptor beta chains below, sequenced in a study of CD8 T cells in Susac syndrome. RNA totalling roughly 0.5 to 1 ug underwent reverse transcription with random hexamers. TCRdb re-called the immunoSEQ multiplex PCR reads through MiXCR, storing one row per CDR3 protein. There are about 200,000 distinct CDR3 sequences in the sample; around 95% occur only once, and about 0.095% lies in the top ten. Specimen: CD4+ T cells from PBMCs. These receptors were taken from a human donor in good health.

The chain recombines TRBV7-8 with TRBJ2-1, with a tentative D call TRBD2 (6 bases). Looked up from germline, CDR1 is SGHVS and CDR2 is FQNEAQ. The CDR3 sequence is 15 residues long. The V end lost 5 bases, the J end lost 3 bases, and 14 bases lay between the germline ends. CDR3 amino acids: CASSPSGPDYNEQFF. CDR3 coding DNA: TGTGCCAGCAGCCCCAGCGGGCCGGACTACAATGAGCAGTTCTTC.

This clonotype has just one count. The chain carries TRBV2 and TRBJ2-6; TRBD1 matches 11 bases. The CDR3 consists of 15 residues. Germline V gene lookup returns CDR1 SNHLY and CDR2 FYNNEI. V shed 11 bases, J shed 4 bases, and the junction held 7 bases outside the gene matches. CDR3 region: CAGGTGGPGANVLTF. CDR3 DNA: TGTGCCGGGGGGACAGGGGGACCCGGGGCCAACGTCCTGACTTTC.

The CDR3 DNA sequence: TGTGCCCCACGGGACGGGCATGGCTACACCTTC. Protein: CAPRDGHGYTF. This chain uses TRBV24-1 with TRBJ1-2; possible D gene TRBD1, 5 bases. The CDR3 spans 11 residues. Deletions cut 12 bases from V and 6 bases from J, with 13 bases between. Germline CDR1 and CDR2: KGHDR and SFDVKD.

This clonotype has only one observation. The chain uses TRBV18 and TRBJ1-5, with D perhaps matching TRBD1 (5 bases). With 0 bases removed from V and 5 bases from J, the gap between germline ends came to 5 bases. This CDR3 contains 13 residues. Germline CDR1 is KGHSH and CDR2 is LQKENI. Written as DNA, the CDR3 is TGTGCCAGCTCACCACCAGGGGATCAGCCCCAGCATTTT. Its protein is CASSPPGDQPQHF.

The V gene is TRBV25-1, the J gene TRBJ2-7; tentative D call: TRBD1 (5 bases). Trimming stripped 3 bases from V and 7 bases from J, with 7 bases between. This CDR3 comprises 11 residues. The germline V gene encodes CDR1 MGHDK and CDR2 SYGVNS. The CDR3 nucleotides are TGTGCCAGCAGTGATAAGGGGGAGCAGTACTTC. Translation gives CASSDKGEQYF.

This sequence joins TRBV6-6 and TRBJ2-1; weak D call: TRBD2 (5 bases). The germline V gene encodes CDR1 MNHNY and CDR2 SVGAGI (reference sequence). V gave up 3 bases and J gave up 0 bases, with 9 bases separating them. The CDR3 loop spans 15 amino acids. The CDR3: CASSYAGRSYNEQFF. As DNA, the CDR3 is TGTGCCAGCAGTTATGCGGGCCGCTCCTACAATGAGCAGTTCTTC.

This chain uses TRBV3-1 with TRBJ2-1, with D maybe TRBD2 (6 bases). The CDR3 has 13 residues. The germline CDR1 and CDR2 sequences are LGHDT and YNNKEL (reference sequence). The ends were cut back, 4 bases at V and 8 bases at J, with 12 bases in the middle. DNA for the CDR3: TGTGCCAGCAGCCCTAGGGACTTCGATGAGCAGTTCTTC. It encodes CASSPRDFDEQFF.

The chain joins TRBV29-1 to TRBJ1-1, with D maybe TRBD1 (5 bases). V lost 5 bases and J 9 bases, leaving 16 bases between the germline ends. The CDR3 has 12 amino acids. Germline V gives CDR1 SQVTM, CDR2 ANQGSEA. DNA for the CDR3: TGCAGCGTTCGGGGGGGAACACTTCAAGCTTTCTTT. This gives the protein CSVRGGTLQAFF.

The chain carries TRBV5-1 and TRBJ2-5; D gene unclear. Trimming cost V 2 bases and J 1 base, with 6 bases left between them. CDR3 length equals 13 residues. Germline lookup yields CDR1 SGHRS and CDR2 YFSETQ. The CDR3 reads CASSFESQETQYF. The DNA for the CDR3 is TGCGCCAGCAGCTTCGAAAGCCAAGAGACCCAGTACTTC.

The chain recombines TRBV12-3 or TRBV12-4 with TRBJ1-1; no clear D. Deletions cut 5 bases from V and 6 bases from J, with 13 bases between. The CDR3 spans 13 residues. CDR3 in amino acids: CASSARTDSEAFF. The DNA for the CDR3 is TGTGCCAGCAGTGCCAGAACAGATTCTGAAGCTTTCTTT.

This clonotype appeared a single time. The V call is TRBV7-9, the J call TRBJ2-7; TRBD2 is a possible D gene (5 bases). CDR1 and CDR2 (germline): SEHNR, FQNEAQ (reference sequence). V gave up 6 bases and J gave up 3 bases, with 12 bases separating them. There are 13 residues in the CDR3. The CDR3 region has the DNA TGTGCCAGCAGGCGGACTGAGGGCTACGAGCAGTACTTC. Amino acids: CASRRTEGYEQYF.

The chain carries TRBV7-2 and TRBJ2-7; TRBD1 matches at 8 bases. The CDR3 consists of 15 residues. Per the germline V gene, CDR1 is SGHTA and CDR2 is FQGNSA. V lost 5 bases, J lost 1 base, and 7 bases stayed unmatched. In nucleotides, the CDR3 is TGTGCCAGCAGCCTCGACAGGGGACCGTCCTACGAGCAGTACTTC. This encodes CASSLDRGPSYEQYF.

CDR3 sequence (DNA): TGCAGTGCTATAGGGCGGGGTAGCACAGATACGCAGTATTTT. Its protein is CSAIGRGSTDTQYF. V gene TRBV20-1 combines with J gene TRBJ2-3; TRBD2 might be the D (6 bases). V was cut by 4 bases and J by 0 bases, with 11 bases left in between. The CDR3 runs to 14 residues. The germline CDR1 and CDR2 sequences are DFQATT and SNEGSKA (reference sequence).

The rearrangement uses TRBV13 and TRBJ2-7; D gene unclear. Trimming took off 3 bases at V and 6 bases at J, with 15 bases between the two ends. This CDR3 spans 14 amino acids. Per germline, CDR1 PRHDT and CDR2 FYEKMQ (reference sequence). The CDR3 sequence is CASSLGPRQVEQYF. The DNA of the CDR3 is TGTGCCAGCAGCTTGGGCCCTCGGCAGGTCGAGCAGTACTTC.

The gene calls are TRBV7-2 and TRBJ1-3; 7 positions agree with TRBD1. The CDR3 runs 15 residues. J gave up 3 bases and V 3 bases, and 5 bases lay outside the gene matches. Germline V gene lookup returns CDR1 SGHTA and CDR2 FQGNSA. Written as DNA, the CDR3 is TGTGCCAGCAGCTTTTCGACAGGGCGTGGAAACACCATATATTTT. Translated: CASSFSTGRGNTIYF. Using reference TRBV7-2 and TRBJ1-3 for the parts outside the CDR3, the full variable domain is GAGVSQSPSNKVTEKGKDVELRCDPISGHTALYWYRQSLGQGLEFLIYFQGNSAPDKSGLPSDRFSAERTGGSVSTLTIQRTQQEDSAVYLCASSFSTGRGNTIYFGEGSWLTVV.

For this clonotype: A junction boundary mismatches the germline segment, possibly from a read error. The genes are TRBV30 and TRBJ1-2, with a tentative D call TRBD1 (6 bases). The CDR3 length is 14 residues. The germline gives CDR1 GTSNPN, CDR2 SVGIG (reference sequence). The CDR3 region has the DNA TGTGCCTGGAGTACCAGGGGCAGAAACTCTGGCTACACCTTC. Translation gives CAWSTRGRNSGYTF.

V usage is TRBV20-1 and J usage is TRBJ1-1; 7 positions agree with TRBD1. Per germline, CDR1 DFQATT and CDR2 SNEGSKA (reference sequence). The CDR3 has 14 amino acids. Trimming took 5 bases from V and 2 from J; bases not matched to a gene: 8. The CDR3 reads CSAEGTAINTEAFF. The CDR3 coding sequence is TGCAGTGCTGAAGGGACAGCAATAAACACTGAAGCTTTCTTT.

This chain uses TRBV30 with TRBJ1-1, with 7 bases matching TRBD1. Germline V gives CDR1 GTSNPN, CDR2 SVGIG (reference sequence). CDR3 size: 14 residues. The junction had 7 bases not matched to a gene; V was cut back by 2 bases and J by 4 bases. The CDR3 nucleotides read TGTGCCTGGAGTCCAGGACAGGTCTTCACTGAAGCTTTCTTT. It codes for CAWSPGQVFTEAFF.

This chain uses TRBV12-3 or TRBV12-4 with TRBJ1-5; 12 nucleotides match TRBD1. The CDR3 covers 14 residues. The ends lost 6 bases at V and 9 bases at J; junction bases unmatched: 6. The CDR3 DNA is TGTGCCAGCAGCCGGGACAGGGGGCGGATGCCCCAGCATTTT. It specifies CASSRDRGRMPQHF.

This clonotype was seen a few times. The rearrangement links TRBV7-2 to TRBJ2-3; 8 bases are shared with TRBD1. V was pared by 4 bases and J by 1 base, with 4 bases of the junction left unmatched. Germline V gene lookup returns CDR1 SGHTA and CDR2 FQGNSA. This CDR3 is 15 amino acids long. CDR3 sequence: CASSSQGAGTDTQYF. CDR3 coding DNA: TGTGCCAGCAGCTCCCAGGGGGCGGGCACAGATACGCAGTATTTT.

This clonotype was observed once. V usage is TRBV20-1 and J usage is TRBJ2-7; D is ambiguous. Germline CDR1 is DFQATT and CDR2 is SNEGSKA (reference sequence). The CDR3 is 12 residues long. Trimming pared 0 bases from V and 7 bases from J, leaving 10 bases between. CDR3 protein: CSARDQESEQYV. CDR3 sequence (DNA): TGCAGTGCTAGAGATCAGGAATCTGAGCAGTACGTC.

This clonotype was observed a handful of times. The chain links TRBV29-1 to TRBJ2-1, with unresolved D. V lost 5 bases and J lost 0, with 2 bases in between. Germline loops: CDR1 SQVTM, CDR2 ANQGSEA. The CDR3 is 11 amino acids. CDR3 bases: TGCAGCGTTAGCTCCTACAATGAGCAGTTCTTC. Translating gives CSVSSYNEQFF.

The chain is built from TRBV30 and TRBJ2-1, with 10 bases that match TRBD2. CDR3 size: 15 residues. The V gene's germline CDR1 is GTSNPN and CDR2 SVGIG (reference sequence). The J segment lost 7 bases and the V segment lost 4 bases, leaving 10 bases of the junction unmatched. In nucleotides, the CDR3 is TGTGCCTGGAAGGATCCGGGACTAGCGCCGAATGAGCAGTTCTTC. Its translation: CAWKDPGLAPNEQFF.